This is a list of T cell receptor beta chains from one sample in a study of cytomegalovirus exposure and HLA in healthy donors. Generated by immunoSEQ multiplex PCR, the TCRdb table keeps only in-frame clones and is missing some. The specimen's table records tens of thousands of clones. What was sequenced was PBMCs. The receptors shown here come from a man over 45 in good health and CMV-seropositive. The CDR3 runs from the conserved cysteine through the conserved F or W. D genes are given only for firm matches.

d_call j_call v_call cdr3_aa cdr3_nt
TRBD2 TRBJ2-7 TRBV19 CASSYGASGSSYEQYF TGTGCCAGTAGTTATGGGGCTAGCGGGAGCAGTTACGAGCAGTACTTC
. TRBJ2-5 TRBV30 CAWSKQRTQYF TGTGCCTGGAGTAAGCAACGGACCCAGTACTTC
. TRBJ2-1 TRBV19 CASIAGGLASRNEQFF TGTGCCAGTATTGCCGGGGGGCTAGCCAGCCGCAATGAGCAGTTCTTC
. TRBJ2-1 TRBV9 CASSVTGISYNEQFF TGTGCCAGCAGCGTTACAGGTATATCCTACAATGAGCAGTTCTTC
TRBD2 TRBJ2-1 TRBV6-6 CASSNSGRGNEQFF TGTGCCAGCAGCAATAGCGGGAGAGGCAATGAGCAGTTCTTC
. TRBJ1-1 TRBV7-2 CASSHGRTLLEITEAFF TGTGCCAGCAGCCACGGCCGGACATTACTCGAGATCACTGAAGCTTTCTTT
TRBD2 TRBJ2-3 TRBV19 CASSSRTSGSADTQYF TGTGCCAGTAGTAGTCGAACTAGCGGGAGTGCAGATACGCAGTATTTT
TRBD2 TRBJ2-5 TRBV10-3 CAISPSPGLAGDQETQYF TGTGCCATCAGCCCGAGTCCGGGACTAGCGGGAGACCAAGAGACCCAGTACTTC
. TRBJ1-4 TRBV5-6 CASSPGLGVVEYEKLFF TGTGCCAGCAGCCCGGGCTTAGGGGTAGTCGAATATGAAAAACTGTTTTTT
TRBD2 TRBJ2-7 TRBV2 CASSERGGYSEQYF TGTGCCAGCAGTGAACGGGGAGGGTACTCCGAGCAGTACTTC
. TRBJ2-1 TRBV4-2 CASSQDPGDDEQFF TGTGCCAGCAGCCAAGATCCAGGTGACGATGAGCAGTTCTTC
TRBD2 TRBJ2-5 TRBV30 CAWSLAGGGTQYF TGTGCCTGGAGTCTAGCGGGAGGGGGCACCCAGTACTTC
TRBD1 TRBJ2-4 TRBV10-3 CAISDVPGQGGNIQYF TGTGCCATCAGTGACGTCCCGGGACAGGGAGGGAACATTCAGTACTTC
. TRBJ2-7 TRBV20-1 CSARSPYEQYF TGCAGTGCTAGGAGTCCCTACGAGCAGTACTTC
TRBD2 TRBJ2-2 TRBV2 CASSGSGRAAGELFF TGTGCCAGCAGTGGTAGCGGGAGGGCCGCCGGGGAGCTGTTTTTT
TRBD1 TRBJ1-2 TRBV28 CASSAPGTGSYGYTF TGTGCCAGCAGTGCGCCCGGGACAGGGTCCTATGGCTACACCTTC
TRBD1 TRBJ1-4 TRBV28 CASRSTVDRGTVF TGTGCCAGCAGGTCCACTGTCGACAGGGGAACGGTTTTT
. TRBJ1-1 TRBV18 CASSPRRGDSTEAFF TGTGCCAGCTCACCACGGCGGGGAGACAGCACTGAAGCTTTCTTT
. TRBJ2-1 TRBV5-1 CASSLRQTYNEQFF TGCGCCAGCAGCTTAAGACAGACTTACAATGAGCAGTTCTTC
. TRBJ2-7 TRBV4-2 CASSQEWAPTSYEQYF TGTGCCAGCAGCCAAGAGTGGGCACCCACCTCCTACGAGCAGTACTTC
. TRBJ2-2 TRBV2 CASSAGVNTGELFF TGTGCCAGCAGTGCGGGAGTAAACACCGGGGAGCTGTTTTTT
. TRBJ1-2 TRBV5-8 CASSFSSQRGYTF TGTGCCAGCAGCTTCAGTTCCCAGCGTGGCTACACCTTC
. TRBJ1-3 TRBV28 CASIGGGSGNTIYF TGTGCCAGCATAGGAGGCGGCTCTGGAAACACCATATATTTT
. TRBJ2-5 TRBV19 CASSGTSETQYF TGTGCCAGTAGCGGGACATCAGAGACCCAGTACTTC
TRBD1 TRBJ1-3 TRBV7-2 CASSSAGQFVRRSGNTIYF TGTGCCAGCAGCTCAGCGGGACAGTTCGTGCGCCGCTCTGGAAACACCATATATTTT
. TRBJ1-5 TRBV27 CASSFTLNQPQHF TGTGCCAGCAGTTTCACACTAAATCAGCCCCAGCATTTT